The sequence of this TCR beta chain was determined in a study of OX40 agonist ivuxolimab in advanced cancers. Study-level results: Average numbers of expanded clones were greater in CD8+ T cells than in CD4+. Normalized T-cell clonal expansion was also low in some nonresponders. Circulating CD4+ and CD8+ T cells showed clonal expansion by week 6 at 0.1 to 3.0 mg/kg.

Researchers took blood at baseline, on cycle 4 day 1, and on cycle 7 day 1. As concerns this clone: As yet, its antigen is unknown.

Generated by immunoSEQ multiplex PCR, the TCRdb table keeps only in-frame clones and is missing some. Among tens of thousands of clones, about 80% were seen once, and the ten largest hold 20% to 25%. The receptor was derived from an adult with an advanced solid tumor such as melanoma, head and neck, liver or kidney cancer. Sequencing was performed on CD4+ or CD8+ T cells sorted from blood, taken in a trial of the OX40 agonist ivuxolimab.

DNA for the CDR3: TGTGCCAGCACGCTGCTTAGGGGGTTTATTAACTATGGCTACACCTTC. It translates to CASTLLRGFINYGYTF. The chain combines TRBV28 with TRBJ1-2; weak D call: TRBD1 (6 bases). The CDR3 consists of 16 residues. The V and J ends lost 7 bases and 1 base respectively, with 19 bases between them. Germline-derived CDR1 and CDR2 are MDHEN and SYDVKM.